Listed below are T cell receptor beta chains from one sample, sequenced in a study of CD8 T cells in ankylosing spondylitis. TCRdb independently ran MiXCR on the 5' RACE reads; one entry per CDR3 protein. The sample lists roughly 220,000 distinct CDR3 sequences; about 16% were seen once. The sample taken for sequencing was blood, either unsorted or a sorted T cell fraction (not recorded which). The receptors derive from a male donor with ankylosing spondylitis. Both conserved end residues are part of each CDR3. A D gene is named only where the DNA matches it firmly. Clone size is shown for a subset of rows, as once, few, many or a class of expanded clone.

>TRBJ2-7|TRBV7-6|-|-
TGTGCCAGCAGCTTATTGGGGCGGAACGAGCAGTACTTC
CASSLLGRNEQYF
>TRBJ1-5|TRBV24-1|-|-
TGTGCCACCAGTGACTCCTCCGGGCCCCAGCATTTT
CATSDSSGPQHF
>TRBJ2-3|TRBV7-6|-|-
TGTGCCAGCCGAAGTTTCGATCTCACAGATACGCAGTATTTT
CASRSFDLTDTQYF
>TRBJ2-2|TRBV27|-|-
TGTGCCAGCAGTCGGCAGGGGCACACCGGGGAGCTGTTTTTT
CASSRQGHTGELFF
>TRBJ2-7|TRBV27|-|-
TGTGCCAGCAGTTTACGGTCAACCTACGAGCAGTACTTC
CASSLRSTYEQYF
>TRBJ2-3|TRBV5-1|-|-
TGCGCCAGCAGCTCCCCTGAGGGGGGGTGGGATACGCAGTATTTT
CASSSPEGGWDTQYF
>TRBJ1-1|TRBV7-9|TRBD1|-
TGTGCCAGCAGCTCGGGACAGTTTGAAGCTTTCTTT
CASSSGQFEAFF
>TRBJ1-5|TRBV4-1|-|few
TGCGCCAGCAGCCCATTCGACGGGGGCAATCAGCCCCAGCATTTT
CASSPFDGGNQPQHF
>TRBJ1-2|TRBV7-9|-|few
TGTGCCAGCGGGGAAAGCTTTGGTGGCTACACCTTC
CASGESFGGYTF
>TRBJ2-2|TRBV24-1|-|once
TGTGCCACCAGTGATTTGGTCGGCGGGGAGCTGTTTTTT
CATSDLVGGELFF
>TRBJ2-1|TRBV4-1|-|few
TGCGCCAGCAGCCAAGCTTCTACCGGGCTCTACAATGAGCAGTTCTTC
CASSQASTGLYNEQFF
>TRBJ1-4|TRBV4-1|-|-
TGCGCCAGCAGCCAAGGACACGCAACTAATGAAAAACTGTTTTTT
CASSQGHATNEKLFF
>TRBJ1-3|TRBV13|-|few
TGTGCCAGCAGCTCGAGGGGGGGAGACACCATATATTTT
CASSSRGGDTIYF